This TCR beta chain comes out of a study of regulatory T cells in long-lasting Graves disease. Arm-PCR of CDR3 regions and iRepertoire HTBI primers were the basis on which TCR beta libraries were built. One entry per CDR3 protein results from TCRdb running MiXCR on the multiplex PCR reads. The table shows around 450,000 distinct CDR3 sequences, with about a fifth occurring only once. Time point noted: persistent/refractory GD, antithyroid drugs over 5 years with positive TRAb. Generation of the TCR library employed RNA extracted from PBMCs. This clonotype has only a few counts. Unmatched junction bases numbered 4, after V lost 3 bases and J lost 5 bases. Germline CDR1 and CDR2: SGHTS and YDEGEE. There are 13 residues in the CDR3.

The rearrangement uses TRBV5-8 and TRBJ2-5; 7 bases are shared with TRBD1. This material consisted of peripheral blood mononuclear cells (PBMCs), taken when the disease was refractory, from a patient treated with antithyroid drugs. The receptor's source is a female donor with Graves disease. For the CDR3, the DNA is TGTGCCAGCAGCTCGACAGGGACCGAGACCCAGTACTTC. Its translation is CASSSTGTETQYF.